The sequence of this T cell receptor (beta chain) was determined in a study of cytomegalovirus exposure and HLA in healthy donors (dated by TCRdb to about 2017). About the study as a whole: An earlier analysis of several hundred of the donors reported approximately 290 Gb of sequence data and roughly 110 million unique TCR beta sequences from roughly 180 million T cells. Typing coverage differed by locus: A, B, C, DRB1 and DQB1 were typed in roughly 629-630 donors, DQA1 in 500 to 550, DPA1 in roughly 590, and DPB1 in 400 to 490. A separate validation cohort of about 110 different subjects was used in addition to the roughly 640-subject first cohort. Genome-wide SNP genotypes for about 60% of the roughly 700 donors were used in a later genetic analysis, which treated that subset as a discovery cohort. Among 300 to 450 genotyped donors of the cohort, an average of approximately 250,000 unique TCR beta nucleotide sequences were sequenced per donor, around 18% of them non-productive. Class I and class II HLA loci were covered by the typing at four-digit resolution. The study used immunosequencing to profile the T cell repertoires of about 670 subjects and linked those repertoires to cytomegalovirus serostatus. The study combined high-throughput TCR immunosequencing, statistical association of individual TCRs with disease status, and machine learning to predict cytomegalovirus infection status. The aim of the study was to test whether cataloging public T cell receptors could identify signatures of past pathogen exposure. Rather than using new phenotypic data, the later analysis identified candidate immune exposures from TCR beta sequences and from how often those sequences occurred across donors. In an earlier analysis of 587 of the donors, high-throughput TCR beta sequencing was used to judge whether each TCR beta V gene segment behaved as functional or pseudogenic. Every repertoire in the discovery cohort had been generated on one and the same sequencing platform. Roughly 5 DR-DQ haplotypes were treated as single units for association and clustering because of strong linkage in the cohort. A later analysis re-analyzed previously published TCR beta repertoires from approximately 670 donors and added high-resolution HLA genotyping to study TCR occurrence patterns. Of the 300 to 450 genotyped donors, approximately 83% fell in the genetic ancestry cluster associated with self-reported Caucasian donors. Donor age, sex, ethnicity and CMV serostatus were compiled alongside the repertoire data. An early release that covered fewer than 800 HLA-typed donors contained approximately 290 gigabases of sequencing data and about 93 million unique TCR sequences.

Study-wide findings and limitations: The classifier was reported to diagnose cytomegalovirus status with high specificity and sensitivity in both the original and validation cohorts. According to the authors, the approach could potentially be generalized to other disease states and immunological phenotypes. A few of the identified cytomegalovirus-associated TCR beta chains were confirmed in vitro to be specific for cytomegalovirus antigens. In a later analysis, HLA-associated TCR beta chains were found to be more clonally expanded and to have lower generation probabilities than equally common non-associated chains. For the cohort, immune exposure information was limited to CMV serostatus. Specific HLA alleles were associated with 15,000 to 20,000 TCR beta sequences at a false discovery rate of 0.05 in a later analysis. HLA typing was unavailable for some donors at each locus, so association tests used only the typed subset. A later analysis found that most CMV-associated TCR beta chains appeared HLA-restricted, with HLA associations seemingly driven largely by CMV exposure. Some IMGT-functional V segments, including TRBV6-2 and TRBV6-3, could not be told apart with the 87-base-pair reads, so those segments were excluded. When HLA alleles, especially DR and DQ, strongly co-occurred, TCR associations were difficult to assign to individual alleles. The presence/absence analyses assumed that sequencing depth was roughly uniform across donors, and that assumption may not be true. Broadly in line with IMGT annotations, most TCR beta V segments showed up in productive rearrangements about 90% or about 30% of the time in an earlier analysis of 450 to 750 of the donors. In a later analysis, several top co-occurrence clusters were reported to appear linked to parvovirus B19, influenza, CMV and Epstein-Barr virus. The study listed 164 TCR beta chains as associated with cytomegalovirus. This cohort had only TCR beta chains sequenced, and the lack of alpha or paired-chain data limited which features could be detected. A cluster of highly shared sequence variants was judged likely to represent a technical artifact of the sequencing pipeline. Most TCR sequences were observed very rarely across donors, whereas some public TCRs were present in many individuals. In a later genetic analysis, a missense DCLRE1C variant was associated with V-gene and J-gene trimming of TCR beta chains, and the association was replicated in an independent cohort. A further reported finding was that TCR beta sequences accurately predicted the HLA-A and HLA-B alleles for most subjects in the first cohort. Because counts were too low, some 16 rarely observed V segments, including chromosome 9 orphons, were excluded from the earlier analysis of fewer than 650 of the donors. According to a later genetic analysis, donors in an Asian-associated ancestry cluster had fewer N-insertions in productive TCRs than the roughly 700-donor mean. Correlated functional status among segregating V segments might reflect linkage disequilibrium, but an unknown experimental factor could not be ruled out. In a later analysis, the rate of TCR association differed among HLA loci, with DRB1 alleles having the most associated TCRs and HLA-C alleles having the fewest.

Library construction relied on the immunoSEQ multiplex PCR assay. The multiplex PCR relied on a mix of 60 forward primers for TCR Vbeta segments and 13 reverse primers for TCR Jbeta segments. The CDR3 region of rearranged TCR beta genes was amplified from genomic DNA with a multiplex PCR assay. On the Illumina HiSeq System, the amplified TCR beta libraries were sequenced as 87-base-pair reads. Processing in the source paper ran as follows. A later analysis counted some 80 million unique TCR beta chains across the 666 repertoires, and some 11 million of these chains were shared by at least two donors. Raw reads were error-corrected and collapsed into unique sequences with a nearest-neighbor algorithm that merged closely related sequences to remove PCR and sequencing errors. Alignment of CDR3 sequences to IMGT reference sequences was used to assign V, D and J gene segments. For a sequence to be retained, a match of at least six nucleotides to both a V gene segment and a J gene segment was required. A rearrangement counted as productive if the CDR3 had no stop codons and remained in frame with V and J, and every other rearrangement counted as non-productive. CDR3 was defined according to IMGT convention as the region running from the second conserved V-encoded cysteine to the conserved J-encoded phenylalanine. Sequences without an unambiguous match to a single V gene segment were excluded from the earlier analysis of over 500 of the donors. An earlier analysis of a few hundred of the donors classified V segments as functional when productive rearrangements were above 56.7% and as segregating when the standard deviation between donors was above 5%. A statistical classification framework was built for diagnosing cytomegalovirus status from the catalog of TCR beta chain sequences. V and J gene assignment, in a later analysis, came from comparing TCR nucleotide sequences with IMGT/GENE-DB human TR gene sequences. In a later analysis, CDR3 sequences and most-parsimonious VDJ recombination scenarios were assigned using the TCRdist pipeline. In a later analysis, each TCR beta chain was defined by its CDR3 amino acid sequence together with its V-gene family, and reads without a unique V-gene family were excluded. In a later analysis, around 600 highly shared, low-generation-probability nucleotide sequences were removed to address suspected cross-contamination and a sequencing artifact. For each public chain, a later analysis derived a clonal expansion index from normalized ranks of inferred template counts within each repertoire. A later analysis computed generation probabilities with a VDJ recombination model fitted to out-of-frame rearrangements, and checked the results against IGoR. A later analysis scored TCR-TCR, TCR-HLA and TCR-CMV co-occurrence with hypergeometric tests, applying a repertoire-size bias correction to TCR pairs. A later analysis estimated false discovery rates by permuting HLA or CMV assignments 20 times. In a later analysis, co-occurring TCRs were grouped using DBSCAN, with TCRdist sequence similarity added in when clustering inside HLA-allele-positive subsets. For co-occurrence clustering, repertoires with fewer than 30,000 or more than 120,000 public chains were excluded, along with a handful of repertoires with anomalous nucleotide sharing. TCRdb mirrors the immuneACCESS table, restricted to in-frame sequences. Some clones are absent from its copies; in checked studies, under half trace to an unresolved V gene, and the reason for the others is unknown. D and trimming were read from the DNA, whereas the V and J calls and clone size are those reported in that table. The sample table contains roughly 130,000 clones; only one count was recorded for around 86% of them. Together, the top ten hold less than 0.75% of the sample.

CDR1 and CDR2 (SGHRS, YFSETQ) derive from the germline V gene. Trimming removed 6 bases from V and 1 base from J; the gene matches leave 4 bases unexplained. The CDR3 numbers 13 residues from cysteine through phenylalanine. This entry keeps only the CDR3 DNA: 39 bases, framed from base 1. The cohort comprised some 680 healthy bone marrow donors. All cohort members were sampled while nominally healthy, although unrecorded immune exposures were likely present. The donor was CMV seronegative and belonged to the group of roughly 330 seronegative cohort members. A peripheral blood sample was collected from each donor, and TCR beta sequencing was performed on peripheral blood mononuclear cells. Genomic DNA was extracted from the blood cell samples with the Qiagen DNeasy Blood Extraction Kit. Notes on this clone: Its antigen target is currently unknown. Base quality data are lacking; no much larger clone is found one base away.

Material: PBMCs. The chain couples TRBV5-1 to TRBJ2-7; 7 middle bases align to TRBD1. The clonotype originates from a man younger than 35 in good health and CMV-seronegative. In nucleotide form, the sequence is TGCGCCAGCACCTGGACAGGTTCCTACGAGCAGTACTTC. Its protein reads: CASTWTGSYEQYF. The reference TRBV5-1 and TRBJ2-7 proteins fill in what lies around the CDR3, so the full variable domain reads KAGVTQTPRYLIKTRGQQVTLSCSPISGHRSVSWYQQTPGQGLQFLFEYFSETQRNKGNFPGRFSGRQFSNSRSEMNVSTLELGDSALYLCASTWTGSYEQYFGPGTRLTVT.